A selection of T cell receptor beta chains follows, all from one sample in a study of blood T cell repertoires in COVID-19. Profiling relied on immunoSEQ multiplex PCR, and the TCRdb table lists in-frame clones only, not all of them. The sample consists of about 95,000 clones, approximately 80% of them appearing once. Sequenced sample: peripheral blood. The receptor set was obtained from a man of 80 years or more with COVID-19, enrolled during active disease. Each CDR3 is given with its conserved first and last residue. Each record gives: J gene, CDR3 length, clone size, V gene, D gene, CDR3 DNA, CDR3 protein. The D gene is left open where the match is weak. For some rows the clone size is stated as once, few or many, or as a class when expanded; others skip it.

>TRBJ1-6|12|.|TRBV12-3/TRBV12-4|TRBD1
TGTGCCAGCAGTCAGGGGGGTTCACCCCTCCACTTT
CASSQGGSPLHF
>TRBJ2-5|15|.|TRBV15|TRBD2
TGTGCCACCAGCAGAGACCCGGCTAGCGGGGCCCTATTGGACTTC
CATSRDPASGALLDF
>TRBJ2-1|13|.|TRBV6-5|TRBD2
TGTGCCAGCAGTTCCACCGGGACTACAAAGCAGTTCTTC
CASSSTGTTKQFF
>TRBJ2-5|16|.|TRBV7-6|.
TGTGCCAGCAGCATGCGTTCGGCGGGGAGATCAGAGACCCAGTACTTC
CASSMRSAGRSETQYF
>TRBJ1-5|19|.|TRBV7-2|.
TGTGCCAGCAGCTTAGGATCCCTAACGTTAAGTAGTCGGGGTCAGCCCCAGCATTTT
CASSLGSLTLSSRGQPQHF
>TRBJ2-1|16|.|TRBV5-8|.
TGTGCCAGCAGCTTGTACCGGGTTACAGAGGGCAATGAGCAGTTCTTC
CASSLYRVTEGNEQFF
>TRBJ2-5|14|.|TRBV27|.
TGTGCCAGCAGTTTAGCCGGGAGCCAAGAGACCCAGTACTTC
CASSLAGSQETQYF
>TRBJ2-7|14|few|TRBV7-8|TRBD1
TGTGCCAGCAGACAAGACAGGGGCCCCTACGAGCAGTACTTC
CASRQDRGPYEQYF
>TRBJ1-4|15|few|TRBV15|TRBD1
TGTGCCACCAGCAGAGACAGGGGGCGGTGGGAAAAACTGTTTTTT
CATSRDRGRWEKLFF
>TRBJ1-1|15|.|TRBV7-9|.
TGTGCCAGCAGCTTAGTTGTGACAGTGAACACTGAAGCTTTCTTT
CASSLVVTVNTEAFF
>TRBJ1-1|15|.|TRBV2|.
TGTGCCAGCAGGGATGGGTCGGGGTCCAACACTGAAGCTTTCTTT
CASRDGSGSNTEAFF
>TRBJ2-2|15|once|TRBV7-9|TRBD1
TGTGCCAGCAGCTTAGCTGGACAGGGGACCGGGGAGCTGTTTTTT
CASSLAGQGTGELFF
>TRBJ2-7|15|.|TRBV7-2|.
TGTGCCAGCAGCTTAGCCCCCTTATCCCCCTACGAGCAGTACTTC
CASSLAPLSPYEQYF
>TRBJ2-7|14|many|TRBV5-8|TRBD1
TGTGCCAGCAGCCTGGGACAGAGTACACGCAGGCAGTACTTC
CASSLGQSTRRQYF
>TRBJ2-2|14|.|TRBV9|.
TGTGCCAGCAGCGCGGCTCCGGGTGGGGGGGAGCTGTTTTTT
CASSAAPGGGELFF
>TRBJ2-7|15|.|TRBV19|.
TGTGCCAGTAGAATTGCGGGACAGTTAGCCTACGAGCAGTACTTC
CASRIAGQLAYEQYF
>TRBJ2-1|15|few|TRBV7-6|TRBD1
TGTGCCAGCAGCACTGGACAGGGAACCTACAATGAGCAGTTCTTC
CASSTGQGTYNEQFF
>TRBJ1-5|14|.|TRBV18|TRBD1
TGTGCCAGCTCACCACCTGGACAGGGACAGCCCCAGCATTTT
CASSPPGQGQPQHF
>TRBJ2-7|14|few|TRBV10-1|.
TGCGCCAGCAGTGAGTCGGGGAGCTCCTACGAGCAGTACTTC
CASSESGSSYEQYF
>TRBJ1-1|15|few|TRBV7-9|.
TGTGCCAGCAGCTTAGGAAGAGGGGGGAACACTGAAGCTTTCTTT
CASSLGRGGNTEAFF
>TRBJ1-5|13|.|TRBV19|.
TGTGCCAGTAGTATCGGGACAAGTCAGCCCCAGCATTTT
CASSIGTSQPQHF
>TRBJ2-5|14|.|TRBV5-4|.
TGTGCCAGCAGCTTAGCGGGTGTCGGGGAGACCCAGTACTTC
CASSLAGVGETQYF
>TRBJ2-5|16|few|TRBV19|TRBD1
TGTGCCAGTAGTGATTGGGGCAGGGGGCTTGGAGAGACCCAGTACTTC
CASSDWGRGLGETQYF
>TRBJ2-5|18|.|TRBV7-3|TRBD1
TGTGCCAGCAGCCCGACAGGGGCCGTCCGGGCCTCGCAAGAGACCCAGTACTTC
CASSPTGAVRASQETQYF
>TRBJ1-1|13|.|TRBV5-4|.
TGTGCCAGCAGCTTGGATAGGGGCACTGAAGCTTTCTTT
CASSLDRGTEAFF
>TRBJ1-4|16|.|TRBV14|.
TGTGCCAGCAGCCAAGCGGACAGCCCTATTAATGAAAAACTGTTTTTT
CASSQADSPINEKLFF
>TRBJ1-2|12|.|TRBV6-5|.
TGTGCCACAACGGGTACTAACTATGGCTACACCTTC
CATTGTNYGYTF
>TRBJ1-5|13|.|TRBV19|.
TGTGCCAGTAGTGTCAGGGCGCGGACAGCCCAGCATTTT
CASSVRARTAQHF
>TRBJ2-3|18|.|TRBV7-9|TRBD1
TGTGCCACCGTACAGGGGGCGCGAGGAGGTGGTGGTACAGATACGCAGTATTTT
CATVQGARGGGGTDTQYF
>TRBJ2-5|16|.|TRBV5-1|.
TGCGCCAGCAGCGTTCACCGACAGAAAGCGCAAGAGACCCAGTACTTC
CASSVHRQKAQETQYF
>TRBJ2-7|19|.|TRBV7-2|TRBD2
TGTGCCAGCAGCTTAGTGGCCGGGACTAGCGGGACCCCAGCCTACGAGCAGTACTTC
CASSLVAGTSGTPAYEQYF
>TRBJ1-2|15|.|TRBV5-1|TRBD1
TGCGCCAGCAGCTTGGTTGGGACAGGGGTTTTTGGCTACACCTTC
CASSLVGTGVFGYTF
>TRBJ2-1|14|.|TRBV10-3|.
TGTGCCATCAGTGAGTCGTGGAGGGAGAATGAGCAGTTCTTC
CAISESWRENEQFF
>TRBJ1-4|15|few|TRBV7-7|TRBD1
TGTGCTAGCAGCGCTTCGAGGGACAGGGGGGAAAAACTGTTTTTT
CASSASRDRGEKLFF
>TRBJ1-1|16|.|TRBV18|.
TGTGCCAGCTCACGACAGGCCCTGGGTCTCAACACTGAAGCTTTCTTT
CASSRQALGLNTEAFF
>TRBJ2-1|14|.|TRBV2|TRBD1
TGTGCCAGCAGCCGGGACAGGGGGAACAATGAGCAGTTCTTC
CASSRDRGNNEQFF
>TRBJ2-2|16|few|TRBV7-9|.
TGTGCCAGCAGTGATTCGGGGGGCGCAGGAACCGGGGAGCTGTTTTTT
CASSDSGGAGTGELFF
>TRBJ1-2|12|.|TRBV28|.
TGTGCCAGCATGGAGGAAGGCTATGGCTACACCTTC
CASMEEGYGYTF
>TRBJ2-7|15|once|TRBV19|TRBD2
TGTGCCAGTAGTCCCGAGTGGGAGGGTACCTACGAGCAGTACTTC
CASSPEWEGTYEQYF
>TRBJ1-5|15|.|TRBV7-6|.
TGTGCCAGCAGCTACGAACAGGGACCAAATCAGCCCCAGCATTTT
CASSYEQGPNQPQHF
>TRBJ1-1|15|.|TRBV5-1|TRBD1
TGCGCCAGCAGCTTAAGGGGACAGGGAAACTCTGAAGCTTTCTTT
CASSLRGQGNSEAFF
>TRBJ2-1|16|.|TRBV7-2|TRBD1
TGTGCCAGCAGCTTGTTGACAGGGGGACGCTACAATGAGCAGTTCTTC
CASSLLTGGRYNEQFF
>TRBJ1-6|13|.|TRBV18|TRBD1
TGTGCCAGCTCACCTGACAGGGTCTCACCCCTCCACTTT
CASSPDRVSPLHF
>TRBJ1-1|12|.|TRBV6-5|TRBD1
TGTGCCAGCCACAGGGGGCGGACTGAAGCTTTCTTT
CASHRGRTEAFF
>TRBJ1-5|13|.|TRBV30|.
TGTGCCTGGACCAGGTCCCCCAATCAGCCCCAGCATTTT
CAWTRSPNQPQHF
>TRBJ2-1|15|.|TRBV7-3|.
TGTGCCAGCAGCTGGACTGACACCTCCTACAATGAGCAGTTCTTC
CASSWTDTSYNEQFF
>TRBJ2-3|16|.|TRBV2|TRBD1
TGTGCCAGCAGGGGAACCGGGACAGGAGGCACAGATACGCAGTATTTT
CASRGTGTGGTDTQYF
>TRBJ2-7|16|.|TRBV13|TRBD2
TGTGCCAGCAGCCCCCGAGTCGCGGGGGGTAGGAACGAGCAGTACTTC
CASSPRVAGGRNEQYF
>TRBJ1-1|12|.|TRBV5-1|.
TGCGCCAGCAGCCCTGACGGGACTGAAGCTTTCTTT
CASSPDGTEAFF
>TRBJ1-2|16|.|TRBV7-3|.
TGTGCCAGCAGCCCCGCTCCTACACTAAGCCCTAGAGGCTACACCTTC
CASSPAPTLSPRGYTF
>TRBJ2-3|14|.|TRBV27|TRBD2
TGTGCCGCCAGGGCTAGCGGGTCCACAGATACGCAGTATTTT
CAARASGSTDTQYF
>TRBJ1-5|15|once|TRBV9|.
TGTGCCAGCAGCACAACCGGGACAAAGAATCAGCCCCAGCATTTT
CASSTTGTKNQPQHF
>TRBJ1-5|16|once|TRBV4-1|.
TGCGCCAGCAGCCAGGAGGGTTGGGGTATCAATCAGCCCCAGCATTTT
CASSQEGWGINQPQHF
>TRBJ2-7|15|.|TRBV19|TRBD1
TGTGCCAGTACCCTTAGACGGGGACAGAACTACGAGCAGTACTTC
CASTLRRGQNYEQYF